These T cell receptor beta chains were read from a single sample in a study of post-analysis software for immune sequencing data. TCRdb reanalysed the PCR reads using MiXCR and keeps one entry per CDR3 protein. The sample lists approximately 250,000 distinct CDR3 sequences, 36% seen once, with around 5% in the top ten. The sequenced sample consisted of blood. The receptors come from a girl aged 5-17 years with multiple sclerosis. Both conserved end residues are part of each CDR3. Not every row has a clone size; where given, it reads once, few, many or a size class.

CDR3 protein | V gene | clone size | J gene
CASSLWDRVEETQYF | TRBV5-8 | many | TRBJ2-5
CASSPPGVSHTEAFF | TRBV9 | - | TRBJ1-1
CATSDLDTNQPQHF | TRBV24-1 | many | TRBJ1-5
CVSSQAHGQLYNEQFF | TRBV4-2 | - | TRBJ2-1
CSARSGYGWTQFF | TRBV20-1 | - | TRBJ2-1
CASSEGDSSIQYF | TRBV25-1 | - | TRBJ2-5
CAISAGGGGSSYNEQFF | TRBV10-3 | many | TRBJ2-1
CASSLTGQGLKNEQFF | TRBV12-3/TRBV12-4 | many | TRBJ2-1
CASSPGQGGEAFF | TRBV3-1 | - | TRBJ1-1
CASSFRVGEAFF | TRBV12-3/TRBV12-4 | - | TRBJ1-1
CASSKRCTQYF | TRBV21-1 | many | TRBJ2-3
CAISEGRQGGNYGYTF | TRBV10-3 | many | TRBJ1-2
CSVERGAGTDTQYF | TRBV29-1 | many | TRBJ2-3
CSIRTEETQYF | TRBV20-1 | - | TRBJ2-5
CASSWRRMRGGNNEQFF | TRBV7-9 | - | TRBJ2-1
CASSQTGGSDYGYTF | TRBV4-1 | - | TRBJ1-2
CASSSTGLGGYTF | TRBV7-8 | many | TRBJ1-2
CASSPDRNEQFF | TRBV11-1 | many | TRBJ2-1
CASMAGGGYTF | TRBV12-3/TRBV12-4 | - | TRBJ1-2
CASSGRGLLAKNIQYF | TRBV25-1 | - | TRBJ2-4
CASELSYEQYF | TRBV11-2 | few | TRBJ2-7
CSVGVLGRRPEQYF | TRBV29-1 | - | TRBJ2-5
CASSTQPGLGQDEQFF | TRBV18 | many | TRBJ2-1
CAGTPTTGSEAFF | TRBV25-1 | - | TRBJ1-1
CATSPQGAGETQYF | TRBV15 | - | TRBJ2-5
CASWTSGASTNEQFF | TRBV5-5 | many | TRBJ2-1
CASSLRGVSDEQFF | TRBV7-2 | - | TRBJ2-1
CAIAPGGNQETQYF | TRBV10-3 | many | TRBJ2-5
CASSQGSAGLGYEQYF | TRBV14 | - | TRBJ2-7
CASSPQGGWSGTQYF | TRBV4-2 | - | TRBJ2-3
CASNLIAGGSSYNEQFF | TRBV12-3/TRBV12-4 | many | TRBJ2-1
CASSATGPRETQYF | TRBV7-2 | - | TRBJ2-5
CASSHRTSGVKVDEQFF | TRBV5-1 | many | TRBJ2-1
CASSASGREQYF | TRBV10-2 | once | TRBJ2-7
CASSITQGSDTQYF | TRBV5-1 | many | TRBJ2-3
CASGEGGILYEQYF | TRBV2 | many | TRBJ2-7
CSVEIAVQETQYF | TRBV29-1 | - | TRBJ2-5
CASSLMGVPLSNQPQHF | TRBV28 | few | TRBJ1-5
CSVVLGNRDPGEQFF | TRBV29-1 | - | TRBJ2-1
CASSLAGDSSYEQYF | TRBV5-1 | - | TRBJ2-7
CAISEGARNPNYGYTF | TRBV10-3 | - | TRBJ1-2
CSASNRGHNGYTF | TRBV20-1 | many | TRBJ1-2
CASSLRGPGANVLTF | TRBV13 | many | TRBJ2-6
CASSLEHGPYAGELFF | TRBV5-1 | - | TRBJ2-2
CASSEVRGQGGYTF | TRBV6-1 | - | TRBJ1-2
CASSSRTGAHGYTF | TRBV27 | many | TRBJ1-2
CASSQLGQEDLPLHF | TRBV14 | - | TRBJ1-6
CSASSGRADTQYF | TRBV20-1 | - | TRBJ2-3
CASSPRRLAGEETQYF | TRBV18 | many | TRBJ2-5
CASSYLGLAGIYNEQFF | TRBV6-6 | - | TRBJ2-1